This T cell receptor (beta chain) was sequenced during a study of shared clonotypes between healthy human individuals. Study findings and constraints: A limitation of the genetic and exposure-history diversity represented arose from few donors.

Clones were sequenced by immunoSEQ multiplex PCR, and TCRdb holds only the in-frame ones, with some missing. There are fewer than 1.8 million clones in the sample; approximately 98.5% occur only once, and around 0.38% lies in the top ten. Of note for this clone: Its antigen remains unidentified. The sample carries other DNA sequences with the same CDR3.

Among the donors, all were Caucasian adults who lived in Nashville, Tennessee. Germline CDR1 SNHLY, CDR2 FYNNEI. The CDR3 contains 11 residues. Trimming cost V 7 bases and J 3 bases, with 6 bases left between them. The sample comprised naive CD4+ T cells sorted from blood. The subset denotes: CD45RA+ positively selected. The V call is TRBV2, the J call TRBJ2-5; no clear D gene. The sequence was collected from a man aged 25-45 years in good health. CDR3 protein: CASIREETQYF. CDR3 in DNA: TGTGCCAGCATAAGGGAAGAGACCCAGTACTTC.